One T cell receptor beta chain is described in this entry. This specimen belongs to a study of T cell changes during pregnancy in multiple sclerosis. This table comes from immunoSEQ multiplex PCR, and its TCRdb copy is limited to in-frame clones, with some not included. The repertoire includes over 50,000 clones, approximately 92% of them detected once, and 0.25% sits in the top ten. Germline V gene lookup returns CDR1 MDHEN and CDR2 SYDVKM. This CDR3 has 15 amino acids. Between the trimmed V and J ends, which lost 11 bases and 0 bases, there was a span of 20 bases. The input for sequencing was CD4+ T cells from peripheral blood mononuclear cells, taken in the third trimester of pregnancy. The source of this sequence is a female donor with multiple sclerosis, enrolled in a pregnancy study. The genes are TRBV28 and TRBJ2-7; a weak D match, TRBD2 (5 bases). The CDR3 nucleotides are TGTGCCGCGGAACGGGCGGGTACGAGCTCCTACGAGCAGTACTTC. Translation gives CAAERAGTSSYEQYF.